This T cell receptor beta chain was identified in a study of blood T cells in healthy people across ages (dated by TCRdb to the mid-2010s). Study-wide context: Template switching captured roughly one uniquely barcoded TCR beta cDNA molecule per two T cells in model experiments. Using deep sequencing normalized with unique cDNA molecular identifiers, the study measured how TCR beta repertoire diversity changes with age. The donors were split into four age groups: young (average roughly 15 years), middle-aged (about 40), aged (more than 55) and long-lived (approximately 80). To avoid experimental bias, donors of different ages were spread randomly across the sequencing lanes. For two donors (one aged 18 to 30 and one aged 80 or older), the study analyzed two additional independent replicas of 1 million unique cDNA reads from the same blood draw.

This clonotype has a handful of counts. Its binding antigen is unknown. The record has no base qualities; no much larger clone is one base away. Here is what the overall study found, with its caveats: Because donor CMV infection status was unknown, age-related changes in expanded clonotypes were potentially confounded. Estimates of total diversity based on one million sequenced T cells were regarded as lower bounds and as underestimates. Observed TCR beta diversity correlated strongly with the percentage of naive T cells measured by flow cytometry. Compared with the aged group, more naive CD4+ T cells, fewer expanded clones and increased TCR diversity were shown by the long-lived group, suggesting age selection. Because profiling used bulk unsorted PBMCs, naive and antigen-experienced compartments could not be compared conclusively. Observed TCR beta diversity per million T cells fell roughly linearly with age, and a significant reduction was already apparent by age approximately 41.

The CDR1 and CDR2 encoded by the germline V gene are SGHRS and YFSETQ. Spanning cysteine to phenylalanine, the CDR3 consists of 14 amino acids. The kept DNA is CDR3 alone, 42 bases in frame from the first base. The trim is 7 bases for V and 2 bases for J, with a gap of 15 bases between the germline ends. The library was produced with 5' RACE. Sequencing instrument: Illumina HiSeq 2500. A second about 6 to 11 cycle PCR used a sample-barcoded 5' primer and a J-beta primer mix. A unique molecular identifier was introduced onto each TCR beta cDNA molecule by a template-switch 5' adaptor carrying 12 random nucleotides. Each sample yielded at least 3 million CDR3-containing paired-end reads. First-strand cDNA synthesis was performed from all RNA using the Mint cDNA synthesis kit, with priming by a TRBC-specific oligonucleotide. Following uracil-DNA glycosylase treatment, a first 18-cycle PCR with universal primers M1SS and BC2_uni_R was performed on all cDNA. On the study's bioinformatics: Normalization of each sample was performed by random selection of 1 million high-quality reads, each carrying a distinct molecular identifier. Instead of being binned into consensus sequences, reads with shared molecular identifiers were discarded. CDR3 identification, clonotype clustering and error correction used MiTCR with a Q25 quality threshold and the strictest error-elimination algorithm. A nonparametric unseen species model with Euler transformation was used to estimate a lower bound on total TCR beta diversity. The raw public reads went through TCRdb reprocessing: fastp at Q25, MiXCR clone calling, in-frame beta chains kept. Merged by CDR3 protein, the rows form single entries marked with the most common genes and DNA. These V and J calls are TCRdb output, not the study's own analysis. Within this sample are 250,000 to 300,000 distinct CDR3 sequences, with roughly 27% of them counted one time only. Approximately 30% of the sample goes to the ten largest clones.

The roughly 39 donors, aged roughly 6 to 90 years, were systemically healthy Caucasian individuals from Russia. About 10 milliliters of peripheral blood were drawn from each donor into EDTA-treated Vacutainer tubes. PBMCs were isolated by Ficoll-Paque density-gradient centrifugation, with at least 6 million obtained per sample. Total RNA, at least 5 micrograms per sample, was extracted from PBMCs with Trizol reagent. The percentages of naive CD45RAhigh/CD27high T cells were determined by flow cytometry on a PBMC aliquot from every donor. The specimen sequenced was blood. This TCR was sampled from a woman aged 70-85 years in good health. The chain employs TRBV5-1 and TRBJ2-5, with a tentative D call of TRBD1 or TRBD2, each matching 7 bases. The DNA sequence is TGCGCCAGCGGGGGGGGACAGACTCAAGAGACCCAGTACTTC. Its protein is CASGGGQTQETQYF. Where the CDR3 stops, the reference TRBV5-1 and TRBJ2-5 genes take over; the full variable domain is KAGVTQTPRYLIKTRGQQVTLSCSPISGHRSVSWYQQTPGQGLQFLFEYFSETQRNKGNFPGRFSGRQFSNSRSEMNVSTLELGDSALYLCASGGGQTQETQYFGPGTRLLVL.